This T cell receptor (beta chain) was observed in a study of cytomegalovirus exposure and HLA in healthy donors. Overall study findings and caveats: An analysis done earlier found most TCR beta V segments productive about 90% or about 30% of the time.

The donors were healthy bone marrow donors. PCR used 60 Vbeta primers and 13 Jbeta primers. Clones were read by immunoSEQ multiplex PCR, and TCRdb kept only the in-frame ones, dropping some. The sample lists over 200,000 clones, about 84% occurring once. Remarks on this clone: Its antigen is still unknown.

The TCR comes from a human donor in good health. The sample consisted of PBMCs.

The chain's CDR3 is CATSRGTSLDTQYF. CDR3 DNA: TGTGCCACCAGCAGAGGGACTAGTTTGGATACGCAGTATTTT. J is TRBJ2-3 and V is TRBV15; TRBD2 matches at 7 bases. The junction had 4 bases not matched to a gene; V was cut back by 1 base and J by 6 bases. The germline V gene has CDR1 LNHNV and CDR2 YYDKDF (reference sequence). This CDR3 has 14 residues.